This TCR beta chain was documented in a study of technical replicates of blood from several donors. Produced via immunoSEQ multiplex PCR; TCRdb's table is partial and in-frame only. Of tens of thousands of clones listed, roughly 90% are singletons. The germline CDR1 and CDR2 sequences are SNHLY and FYNNEI. The CDR3 totals 16 residues. V was pared by 6 bases and J by 0 bases, with 9 bases of the junction left unmatched. The V and J genes are TRBV2 and TRBJ1-1, with TRBD1 matching 8 bases. The receptor comes from a human donor in good health. Some clones in this sample may be carry-over from other donors' samples. Sequenced: PBMCs. The CDR3 DNA reads TGTGCCAGCAGACCCCCCGGGACAGGTATGAACACTGAAGCTTTCTTT. Its protein is CASRPPGTGMNTEAFF.